The text below deals with one T cell receptor (beta chain). Antigen unknown. This entry comes from a study of cytomegalovirus exposure and HLA in healthy donors. Study in general: Researchers previously reported finding roughly 120 million unique TCR beta sequences from around 200 million T cells. Clustering assigned about four fifths of the approximately 400 genotyped donors to the Caucasian-associated ancestry cluster.

The PCR made use of 60 Vbeta and 13 Jbeta primers. Measured with immunoSEQ multiplex PCR; TCRdb has only the in-frame clones, and not every one. This sample has under 150,000 clones, with roughly 83% found just once. V was clipped by 0 bases and J by 5 bases; unmatched bases: 8. This CDR3 has 15 residues. Germline assignment: CDR1 SGHRS and CDR2 YFSETQ. Study findings and constraints: The authors later found TCR association rates varying by HLA locus, with DRB1 most and HLA-C fewest.

The TCR was taken from a man between 35 and 55 years old in good health and CMV-seropositive. This sequence joins TRBV5-1 and TRBJ2-7; 7 bases line up with TRBD1. Input material: PBMCs. As DNA, the CDR3 is TGCGCCAGCAGCTTGGCGGGACAGCCCAACGACGAGCAGTACTTC. This sequence encodes CASSLAGQPNDEQYF.